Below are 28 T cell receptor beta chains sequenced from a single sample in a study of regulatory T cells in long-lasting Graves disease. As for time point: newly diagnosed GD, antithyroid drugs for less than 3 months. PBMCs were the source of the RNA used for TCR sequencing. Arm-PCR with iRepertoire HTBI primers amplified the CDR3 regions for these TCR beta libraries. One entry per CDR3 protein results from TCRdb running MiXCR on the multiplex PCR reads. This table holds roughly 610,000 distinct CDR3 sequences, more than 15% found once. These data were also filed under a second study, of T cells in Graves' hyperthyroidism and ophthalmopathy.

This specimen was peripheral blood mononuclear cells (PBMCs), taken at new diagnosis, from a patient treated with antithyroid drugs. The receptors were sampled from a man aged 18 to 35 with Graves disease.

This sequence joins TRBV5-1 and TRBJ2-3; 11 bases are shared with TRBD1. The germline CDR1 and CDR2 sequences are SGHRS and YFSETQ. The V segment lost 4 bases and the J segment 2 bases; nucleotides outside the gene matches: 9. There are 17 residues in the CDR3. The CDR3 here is CASSLPDRGPYTDTQYF. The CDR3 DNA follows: TGCGCCAGCAGCCTCCCGGACAGGGGGCCATACACAGATACGCAGTATTTT.

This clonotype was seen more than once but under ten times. The DNA of the CDR3 is TGTGCCAGCAGCGGCAGACAGGTGAACACTGAAGCTTTCTTT. Translation gives CASSGRQVNTEAFF. This chain links TRBV11-2 with TRBJ1-1, with D tentatively TRBD1 (6 bases). Between the trimmed V and J ends, which lost 5 bases and 0 bases, there was a span of 10 bases. There are 14 residues in the CDR3. Germline V gene sequence: CDR1 SGHAT, CDR2 FQNNGV.

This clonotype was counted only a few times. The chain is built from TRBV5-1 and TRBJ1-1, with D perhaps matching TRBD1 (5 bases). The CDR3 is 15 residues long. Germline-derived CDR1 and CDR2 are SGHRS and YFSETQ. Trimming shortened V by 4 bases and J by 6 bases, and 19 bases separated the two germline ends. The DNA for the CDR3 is TGCGCCAGCAGCGACACAGGCAGGGCCCCTCCTGAAGCTTTCTTT. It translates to CASSDTGRAPPEAFF.

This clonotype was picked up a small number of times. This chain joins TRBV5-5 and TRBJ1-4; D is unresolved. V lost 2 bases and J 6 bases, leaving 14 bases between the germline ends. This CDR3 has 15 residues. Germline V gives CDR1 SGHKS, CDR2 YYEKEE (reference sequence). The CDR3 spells CASSLAGGVDEKLFF. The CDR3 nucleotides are TGTGCCAGCAGCTTAGCAGGAGGCGTGGATGAAAAACTGTTTTTT.

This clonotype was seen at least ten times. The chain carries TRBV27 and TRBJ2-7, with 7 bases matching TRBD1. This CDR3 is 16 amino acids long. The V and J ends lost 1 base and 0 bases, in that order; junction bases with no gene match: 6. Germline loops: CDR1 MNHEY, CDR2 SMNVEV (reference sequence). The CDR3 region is CASSLYTGQSSYEQYF. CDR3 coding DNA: TGTGCCAGCAGTTTATATACGGGACAGAGCTCCTACGAGCAGTACTTC.

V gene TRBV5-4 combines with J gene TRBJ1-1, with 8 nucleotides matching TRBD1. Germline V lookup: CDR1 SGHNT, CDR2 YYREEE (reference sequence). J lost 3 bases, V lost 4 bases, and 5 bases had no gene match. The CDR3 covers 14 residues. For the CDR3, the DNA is TGTGCCAGCAGCAGCGGGACAGGATACACTGAAGCTTTCTTT. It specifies CASSSGTGYTEAFF.

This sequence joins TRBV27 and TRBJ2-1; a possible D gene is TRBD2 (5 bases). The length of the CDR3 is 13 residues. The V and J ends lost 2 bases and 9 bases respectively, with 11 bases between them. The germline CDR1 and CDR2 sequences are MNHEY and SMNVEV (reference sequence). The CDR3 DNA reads TGTGCCAGCAGTTTACAGAGGGTGGGTGAGCAGTTCTTC. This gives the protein CASSLQRVGEQFF.

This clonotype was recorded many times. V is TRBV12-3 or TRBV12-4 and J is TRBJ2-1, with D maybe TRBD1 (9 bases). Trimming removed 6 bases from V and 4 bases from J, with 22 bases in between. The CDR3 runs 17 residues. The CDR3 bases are TGTGCCAGCAGCCCGGACAGGGGAGCGGGGGTTTACAATGAGCAGTTCTTC. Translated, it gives CASSPDRGAGVYNEQFF.

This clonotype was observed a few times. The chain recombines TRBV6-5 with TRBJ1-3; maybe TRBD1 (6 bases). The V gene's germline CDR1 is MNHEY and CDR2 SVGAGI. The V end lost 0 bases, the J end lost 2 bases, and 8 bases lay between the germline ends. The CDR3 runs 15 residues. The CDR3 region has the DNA TGTGCCAGCAGTTACTCGGCAGGGGCTGGAAACACCATATATTTT. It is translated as CASSYSAGAGNTIYF.

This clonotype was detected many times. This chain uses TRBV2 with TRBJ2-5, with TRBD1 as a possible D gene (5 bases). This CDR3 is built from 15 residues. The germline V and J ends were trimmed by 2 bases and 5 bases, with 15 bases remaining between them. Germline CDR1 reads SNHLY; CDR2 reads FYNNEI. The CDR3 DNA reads TGTGCCAGCAGTGAACTTGGATCAGGGTGGGAGACCCAGTACTTC. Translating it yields CASSELGSGWETQYF.

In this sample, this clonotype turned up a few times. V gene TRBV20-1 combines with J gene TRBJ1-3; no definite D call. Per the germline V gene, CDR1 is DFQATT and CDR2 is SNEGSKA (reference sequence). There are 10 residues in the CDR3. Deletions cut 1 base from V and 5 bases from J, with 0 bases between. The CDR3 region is CSARGNTIYF. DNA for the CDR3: TGCAGTGCTAGAGGAAACACCATATATTTT.

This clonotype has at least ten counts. CDR3 coding DNA: TGTGCCAGCAGTTTTGGTGTAAATAGAGGGCCGAATCAGCCCCAGCATTTT. It is translated as CASSFGVNRGPNQPQHF. This chain links TRBV12-3 or TRBV12-4 with TRBJ1-5; D remains ambiguous. The CDR3 has 17 amino acids. The V gene lost 3 bases and the J gene lost 4 bases, with 19 bases spanning the gap.

As DNA, the CDR3 is TGCGCCAGCAGCCAAGGGACAGGGAGTTTCGATGAGCAGTTCTTC. Translating it yields CASSQGTGSFDEQFF. The genes are TRBV4-1 and TRBJ2-1, with TRBD1 matching 8 bases. CDR1 MGHRA and CDR2 YSYEKL come from the germline V gene. With 1 base clipped from V and 8 bases from J, the junction kept 7 bases outside the gene matches. The CDR3 spans 15 residues.

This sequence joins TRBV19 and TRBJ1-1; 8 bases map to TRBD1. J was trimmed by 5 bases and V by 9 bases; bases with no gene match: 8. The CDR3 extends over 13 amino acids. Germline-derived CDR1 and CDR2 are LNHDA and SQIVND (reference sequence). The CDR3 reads CASTDRAGTEAFF. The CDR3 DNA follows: TGTGCCAGCACGGACAGGGCAGGAACTGAAGCTTTCTTT.

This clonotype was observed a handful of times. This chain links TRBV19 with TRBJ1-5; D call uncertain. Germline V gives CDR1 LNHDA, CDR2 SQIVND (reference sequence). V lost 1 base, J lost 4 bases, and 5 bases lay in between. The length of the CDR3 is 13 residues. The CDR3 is CASSIVNNQPQHF. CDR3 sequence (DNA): TGTGCCAGTAGTATAGTAAATAATCAGCCCCAGCATTTT. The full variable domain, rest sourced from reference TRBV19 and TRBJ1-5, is DGGITQSPKYLFRKEGQNVTLSCEQNLNHDAMYWYRQDPGQGLRLIYYSQIVNDFQKGDIAEGYSVSREKKESFPLTVTSAQKNPTAFYLCASSIVNNQPQHFGDGTRLSIL.

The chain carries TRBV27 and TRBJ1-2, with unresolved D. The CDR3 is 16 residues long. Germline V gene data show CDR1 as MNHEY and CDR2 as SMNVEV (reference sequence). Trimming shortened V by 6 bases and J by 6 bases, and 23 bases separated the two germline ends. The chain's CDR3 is CASSPANIRQVDGYTF. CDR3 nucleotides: TGTGCCAGCAGCCCAGCCAACATACGGCAGGTGGATGGCTACACCTTC.

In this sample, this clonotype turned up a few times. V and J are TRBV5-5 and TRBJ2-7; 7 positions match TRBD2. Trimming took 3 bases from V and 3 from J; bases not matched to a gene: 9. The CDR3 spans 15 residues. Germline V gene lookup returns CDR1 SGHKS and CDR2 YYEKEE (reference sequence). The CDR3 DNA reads TGTGCCAGCAGCTCGACGGGGGGATTCGGCTACGAGCAGTACTTC. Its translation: CASSSTGGFGYEQYF.

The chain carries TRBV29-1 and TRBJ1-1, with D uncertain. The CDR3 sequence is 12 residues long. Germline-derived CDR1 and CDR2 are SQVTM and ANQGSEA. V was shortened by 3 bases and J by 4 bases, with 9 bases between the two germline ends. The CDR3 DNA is TGCAGCGTTGAGAGAGGAGGCACTGAAGCTTTCTTT. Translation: CSVERGGTEAFF. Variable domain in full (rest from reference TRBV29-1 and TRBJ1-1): SAVISQKPSRDICQRGTSLTIQCQVDSQVTMMFWYRQQPGQSLTLIATANQGSEATYESGFVIDKFPISRPNLTFSTLTVSNMSPEDSSIYLCSVERGGTEAFFGQGTRLTVV.

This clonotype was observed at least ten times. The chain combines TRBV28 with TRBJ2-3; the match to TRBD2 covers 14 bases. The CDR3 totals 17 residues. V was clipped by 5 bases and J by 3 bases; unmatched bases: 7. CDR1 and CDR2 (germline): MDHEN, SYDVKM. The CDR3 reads CASSPRLAGGPTDTQYF. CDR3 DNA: TGTGCCAGCAGTCCCCGACTAGCGGGAGGGCCTACAGATACGCAGTATTTT. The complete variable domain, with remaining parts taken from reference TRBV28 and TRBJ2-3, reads DVKVTQSSRYLVKRTGEKVFLECVQDMDHENMFWYRQDPGLGLRLIYFSYDVKMKEKGDIPEGYSVSREKKERFSLILESASTNQTSMYLCASSPRLAGGPTDTQYFGPGTRLTVL.

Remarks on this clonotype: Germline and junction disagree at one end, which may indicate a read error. DNA of the CDR3: TGTGCCAGCAGCGCGGCAAAAATCTCGAACAATGGGCAGTTCTTC. It encodes CASSAAKISNNGQFF. The chain recombines TRBV7-3 with TRBJ2-1; D is undetermined. The CDR3 is made up of 15 amino acids. The germline gives CDR1 SGHTA, CDR2 FQGTGA. The complete variable domain, with remaining parts taken from reference TRBV7-3 and TRBJ2-1, reads GAGVSQTPSNKVTEKGKYVELRCDPISGHTALYWYRQSLGQGPEFLIYFQGTGAADDSGLPNDRFFAVRPEGSVSTLKIQRTERGDSAVYLCASSAAKISNNGQFFGPGTRLTVL.

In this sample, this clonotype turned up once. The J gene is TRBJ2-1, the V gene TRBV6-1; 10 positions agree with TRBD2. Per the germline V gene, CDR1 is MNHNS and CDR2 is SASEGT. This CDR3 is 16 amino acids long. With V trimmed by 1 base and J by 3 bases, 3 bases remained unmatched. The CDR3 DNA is TGTGCCAGCAGTGAAGAGAGCGGGAGGGGCTACAATGAGCAGTTCTTC. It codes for CASSEESGRGYNEQFF.

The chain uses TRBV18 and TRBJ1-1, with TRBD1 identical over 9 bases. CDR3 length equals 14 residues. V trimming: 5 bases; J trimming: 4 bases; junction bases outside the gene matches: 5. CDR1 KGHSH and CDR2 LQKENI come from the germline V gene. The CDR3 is CASSTGQGFTEAFF. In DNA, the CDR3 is TGTGCCAGCTCAACAGGACAGGGGTTCACTGAAGCTTTCTTT.

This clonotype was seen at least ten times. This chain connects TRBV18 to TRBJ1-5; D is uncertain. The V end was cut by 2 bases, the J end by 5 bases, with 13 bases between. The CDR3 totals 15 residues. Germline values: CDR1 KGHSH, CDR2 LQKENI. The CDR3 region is CASSPMFTDDQPQHF. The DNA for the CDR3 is TGTGCCAGCTCACCAATGTTCACAGATGATCAGCCCCAGCATTTT.

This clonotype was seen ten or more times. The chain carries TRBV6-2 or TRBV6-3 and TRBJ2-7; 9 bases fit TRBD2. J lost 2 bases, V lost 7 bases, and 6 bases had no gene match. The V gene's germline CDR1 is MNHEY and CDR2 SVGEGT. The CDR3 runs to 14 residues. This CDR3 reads CASTGLAQTYEQYF. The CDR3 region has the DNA TGTGCCAGCACAGGACTAGCGCAAACCTACGAGCAGTACTTC.

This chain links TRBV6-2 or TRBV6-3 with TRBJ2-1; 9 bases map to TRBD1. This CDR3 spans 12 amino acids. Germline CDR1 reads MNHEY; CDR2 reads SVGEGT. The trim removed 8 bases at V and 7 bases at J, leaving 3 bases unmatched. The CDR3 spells CASRDRVNEQFF. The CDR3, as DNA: TGTGCCAGCCGGGACAGGGTAAATGAGCAGTTCTTC.

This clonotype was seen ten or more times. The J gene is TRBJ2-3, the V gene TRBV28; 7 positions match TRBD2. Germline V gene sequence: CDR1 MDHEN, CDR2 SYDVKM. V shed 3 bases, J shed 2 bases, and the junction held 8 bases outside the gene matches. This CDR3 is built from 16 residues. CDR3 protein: CASSLLVGGSTDTQYF. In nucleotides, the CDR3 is TGTGCCAGCAGTTTGCTCGTGGGAGGGTCCACAGATACGCAGTATTTT.

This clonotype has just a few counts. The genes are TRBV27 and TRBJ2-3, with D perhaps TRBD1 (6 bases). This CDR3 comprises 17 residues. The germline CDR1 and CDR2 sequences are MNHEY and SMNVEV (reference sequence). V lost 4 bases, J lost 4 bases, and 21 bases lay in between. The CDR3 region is CASSSASGARGADTQYF. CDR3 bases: TGTGCCAGCAGTTCAGCGTCGGGCGCCAGGGGCGCAGATACGCAGTATTTT.

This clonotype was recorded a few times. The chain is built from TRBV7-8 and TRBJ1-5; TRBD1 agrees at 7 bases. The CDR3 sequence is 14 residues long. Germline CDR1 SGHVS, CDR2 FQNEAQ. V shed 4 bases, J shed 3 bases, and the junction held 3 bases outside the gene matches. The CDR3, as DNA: TGTGCCAGCAGCTCACAGGGGATCAATCAGCCCCAGCATTTT. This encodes CASSSQGINQPQHF. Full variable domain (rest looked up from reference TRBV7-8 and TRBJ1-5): GAGVSQSPRYKVAKRGQDVALRCDPISGHVSLFWYQQALGQGPEFLTYFQNEAQLDKSGLPSDRFFAERPEGSVSTLKIQRTQQEDSAVYLCASSSQGINQPQHFGDGTRLSIL.